These T cell receptor beta chains were read from a single sample in a study of T cell repertoires in cytomegalovirus infection. Each CDR3 protein is one row after TCRdb ran MiXCR on the reads. The table records 80,000 or so distinct CDR3 sequences, 20% to 30% of them present only once. No antigen is known for these receptors. The material sequenced was CD8+ T cells from cultured PBMCs, taken from culture after CMV antigen stimulation. The receptor set was obtained from a human donor in good health (CMV status not recorded). Some clones in this sample may be carry-over from other donors' samples. The CDR3 runs from the conserved cysteine through the conserved F or W. A D gene is named only where the DNA matches it firmly. Clone size, where shown, is once, few, many, or a class for clones that have expanded.

V gene: TRBV12-3/TRBV12-4; clone size: few; J gene: TRBJ2-2; D gene: TRBD1; CDR3 protein: CASSYSGPGTGNTGELFF; CDR3 DNA: TGTGCCAGCAGTTACTCTGGCCCCGGGACAGGGAACACCGGGGAGCTGTTTTTT
V gene: TRBV9; clone size: few; J gene: TRBJ2-3; D gene: TRBD2; CDR3 protein: CASSALTSGEDSTDTQYF; CDR3 DNA: TGTGCCAGCAGCGCCTTGACTAGCGGGGAGGATAGCACAGATACGCAGTATTTT
V gene: TRBV19; clone size: few; J gene: TRBJ1-1; D gene: TRBD1; CDR3 protein: CASIGRQGAGEAFF; CDR3 DNA: TGTGCCAGTATTGGGCGGCAGGGGGCCGGTGAAGCTTTCTTT
V gene: TRBV7-8; clone size: many; J gene: TRBJ2-5; D gene: TRBD2; CDR3 protein: CASSFRSGGPRETQYF; CDR3 DNA: TGTGCCAGCAGCTTTCGAAGCGGGGGGCCTCGGGAGACCCAGTACTTC
V gene: TRBV11-3; clone size: few; J gene: TRBJ2-1; D gene: TRBD2; CDR3 protein: CASSSGTIAHEQFF; CDR3 DNA: TGTGCCAGCAGCTCCGGGACTATCGCCCATGAGCAGTTCTTC
V gene: TRBV10-3; clone size: few; J gene: TRBJ2-7; D gene: TRBD1; CDR3 protein: CAISEEGQGNYEQYF; CDR3 DNA: TGTGCCATCAGTGAGGAAGGACAGGGGAACTACGAGCAGTACTTC
V gene: TRBV27; clone size: many; J gene: TRBJ1-6; D gene: TRBD1; CDR3 protein: CASSGGTGRNSPLHF; CDR3 DNA: TGTGCCAGCAGTGGAGGGACAGGGCGCAATTCACCCCTCCACTTT
V gene: TRBV6-6; clone size: -; J gene: TRBJ2-2; D gene: TRBD1; CDR3 protein: CASISTGTGNTGELFF; CDR3 DNA: TGTGCCAGCATATCGACCGGGACAGGGAACACCGGGGAGCTGTTTTTT
V gene: TRBV7-9; clone size: few; J gene: TRBJ2-2; D gene: TRBD2; CDR3 protein: CASSLPNGEGNTGELFF; CDR3 DNA: TGTGCCAGCAGCTTACCCAATGGGGAGGGGAACACCGGGGAGCTGTTTTTT
V gene: TRBV2; clone size: -; J gene: TRBJ1-6; D gene: -; CDR3 protein: CASTGNDSPLHF; CDR3 DNA: TGTGCCAGCACAGGGAACGATTCACCCCTCCACTTT
V gene: TRBV20-1; clone size: few; J gene: TRBJ2-7; D gene: -; CDR3 protein: CSARGGLLKNEQYF; CDR3 DNA: TGCAGTGCTAGGGGCGGGCTGCTTAAAAACGAGCAGTACTTC
V gene: TRBV2; clone size: -; J gene: TRBJ1-1; D gene: TRBD1; CDR3 protein: CASSFATGGAGAEAFF; CDR3 DNA: TGTGCCAGCAGTTTTGCTACAGGGGGCGCCGGTGCTGAAGCTTTCTTT
V gene: TRBV28; clone size: -; J gene: TRBJ1-1; D gene: -; CDR3 protein: CASSSPPGLNTEAFF; CDR3 DNA: TGTGCCAGCAGCTCCCCCCCGGGGCTGAACACTGAAGCTTTCTTT
V gene: TRBV4-3; clone size: few; J gene: TRBJ2-2; D gene: -; CDR3 protein: CASSQEPGAFTGELFF; CDR3 DNA: TGCGCCAGCAGCCAAGAGCCAGGAGCCTTCACCGGGGAGCTGTTTTTT
V gene: TRBV23-1; clone size: -; J gene: TRBJ2-7; D gene: -; CDR3 protein: CASSQSRPNEQYF; CDR3 DNA: TGCGCCAGCAGTCAATCACGACCCAACGAGCAGTACTTC
V gene: TRBV27; clone size: few; J gene: TRBJ1-2; D gene: TRBD1; CDR3 protein: CASSPDRDGGYTF; CDR3 DNA: TGTGCCAGCAGTCCGGACAGGGATGGAGGCTACACCTTC
V gene: TRBV11-2; clone size: many; J gene: TRBJ2-1; D gene: -; CDR3 protein: CASSWTQSSYNEQFF; CDR3 DNA: TGTGCCAGCAGCTGGACCCAGAGCTCCTACAATGAGCAGTTCTTC
V gene: TRBV11-3; clone size: many; J gene: TRBJ2-3; D gene: -; CDR3 protein: CASSVLGSPTDTQYF; CDR3 DNA: TGTGCCAGCAGCGTCCTAGGCTCCCCCACAGATACGCAGTATTTT
V gene: TRBV7-3; clone size: -; J gene: TRBJ2-3; D gene: TRBD2; CDR3 protein: CASSSTGTTYDTQYF; CDR3 DNA: TGTGCCAGCAGCTCCACCGGGACTACTTACGATACGCAGTATTTT
V gene: TRBV2; clone size: -; J gene: TRBJ1-6; D gene: -; CDR3 protein: CASRSGSSSYNSPLHF; CDR3 DNA: TGTGCCAGCAGGTCAGGGTCGAGCTCCTATAATTCACCCCTCCACTTT
V gene: TRBV6-6; clone size: many; J gene: TRBJ1-5; D gene: -; CDR3 protein: CASSHGGDQPQHF; CDR3 DNA: TGTGCCAGCAGCCATGGGGGGGATCAGCCCCAGCATTTT
V gene: TRBV11-1; clone size: -; J gene: TRBJ2-3; D gene: TRBD2; CDR3 protein: CASSKTPVGAGTHRVTDTQYF; CDR3 DNA: TGTGCCAGCAGCAAAACCCCTGTGGGAGCGGGGACCCATCGGGTCACAGATACGCAGTATTTT